The T cell receptor beta chain described here comes from a study of blood T cells in healthy people across ages. The junction had 10 bases not matched to a gene; V was cut back by 7 bases and J by 5 bases. CDR1 is MGHRA, CDR2 YSYEKL, per germline. This CDR3 region has 15 residues. This clonotype was counted a few times. The second PCR ran roughly 6 to 11 cycles with a sample-barcoded 5' primer and J-beta primers. TCRdb called the 5' RACE reads again in MiXCR, with one record for every CDR3 protein. The sample lists around 940,000 distinct CDR3 sequences, about 51% occurring once. The material sequenced was blood. The TCR was taken from a woman aged 60 to 75 in good health. The chain uses TRBV4-1 and TRBJ2-1; TRBD2 agrees at 8 bases. CDR3 amino acids: CASTGGGRRDNEQFF. In nucleotides, the CDR3 is TGCGCCAGCACCGGGGGCGGGAGGAGGGACAATGAGCAGTTCTTC.